The rows below give T cell receptor beta chains drawn from one sample of a study of T cell changes during pregnancy in multiple sclerosis. Sequenced by immunoSEQ multiplex PCR; TCRdb stores in-frame clones only, minus some. The repertoire holds 35,000 or so clones, about nine tenths seen once, with around 0.76% in the top ten. Sample: CD4+ T cells from peripheral blood mononuclear cells, taken after pregnancy. Receptor source: a female donor in good health, enrolled as a control in a pregnancy study. Each CDR3 is given with its conserved first and last residue. Fields, in order: D gene, clone size, V gene, J gene, CDR3 DNA, CDR3 protein. D genes are given only for firm matches. The size field is filled for only some rows; it gives once, few, many or a size class.

TRBD1	-	TRBV18	TRBJ1-3	TGTGCCAGCTCACCGCGACAGGGTATTTCTGGAAACACCATATATTTT	CASSPRQGISGNTIYF
-	-	TRBV7-6	TRBJ2-2	TGTGCCAGCAGCCCCCGGAGGGGTCGAACCGGGGAGCTGTTTTTT	CASSPRRGRTGELFF
-	-	TRBV30	TRBJ2-3	TGTGCCTGGAGCCCCCAGGGGCGGGATACGCAGTATTTT	CAWSPQGRDTQYF
TRBD2	-	TRBV29-1	TRBJ2-1	TGCAGCGTTCCCCCTGGAGCGGGAGCGTACAATGAGCAGTTCTTC	CSVPPGAGAYNEQFF
-	-	TRBV7-2	TRBJ2-3	TGTGCCAGCAGCTTAGCGGCGGGCGCTACGCAGTATTTT	CASSLAAGATQYF
-	-	TRBV21-1	TRBJ1-2	TGTGCCAGCAGCAAATTCCCCGGGACAGGGAAAAATGGCTACACCTTC	CASSKFPGTGKNGYTF
-	-	TRBV4-1	TRBJ1-2	TGCGCCAGCAGCCAAGATCCCCCAGGGGCCTCTTATGGCTACACCTTC	CASSQDPPGASYGYTF
-	-	TRBV19	TRBJ2-2	TGTGCCAGTAACGGGTTAGGGGCCGGGGAGCTGTTTTTT	CASNGLGAGELFF
-	-	TRBV9	TRBJ2-5	TGTGCCAGCAGCGTAGGGACTTACCAAGAGACCCAGTACTTC	CASSVGTYQETQYF
TRBD2	-	TRBV7-2	TRBJ2-7	TGTGCCAGCAGCTCCCGGACTAGCGGGGGGACCTACTCCTACGAGCAGTACTTC	CASSSRTSGGTYSYEQYF
-	-	TRBV27	TRBJ2-3	TGTGCCAGCAGTTTTACGGTCAGCACAGATACGCAGTATTTT	CASSFTVSTDTQYF
-	-	TRBV6-6	TRBJ1-5	TGTGCCAGCAGTTACGACGGGGGGGGTCAGCCCCAGCATTTT	CASSYDGGGQPQHF
TRBD1	once	TRBV6-1	TRBJ2-5	TGTGCCAGCAGAGGTTGGACAGGGGTTCGAGAGACCCAGTACTTC	CASRGWTGVRETQYF
TRBD2	-	TRBV28	TRBJ2-7	TGTGCCAGCAGTAATGAGGGGAGCGGGACGACCTACGAGCAGTACTTC	CASSNEGSGTTYEQYF
-	-	TRBV12-5	TRBJ1-1	TGTGCTAGTGGTTTGGACCCTACCAGATGGGGGCTCCCCCCCCCAAGGAAAGATCAAGCTTTCTTT	CASGLDPTRWGLPPPRKDQAFF
TRBD2	-	TRBV7-3	TRBJ2-2	TGTGCCAGCAGCCCAACACTAGCGGGAGAAGCCGGGGAGCTGTTTTTT	CASSPTLAGEAGELFF
-	-	TRBV7-8	TRBJ1-2	TGTGCCAGCACCGATACCCGGGGCTATGGCTACACCTTC	CASTDTRGYGYTF
-	-	TRBV6-5	TRBJ1-6	TGTGCCAGCAGTGCACTCGACAGGAATTCACCCCTCCACTTT	CASSALDRNSPLHF
TRBD1	-	TRBV29-1	TRBJ2-6	TGCAGCGTTGTACTGGACAGGGGGCGCTTAAGGGGGGCCAACGTCCTGACTTTC	CSVVLDRGRLRGANVLTF
TRBD2	-	TRBV4-1	TRBJ2-3	TGCGCCAGCAGCCAAGCTAGCGGGGGCCTCACAGATACGCAGTATTTT	CASSQASGGLTDTQYF
-	-	TRBV7-9	TRBJ2-2	TGTGCCAGCAGATTACCGACAGTAACCGGGGAGCTGTTTTTT	CASRLPTVTGELFF
-	-	TRBV19	TRBJ2-5	TGTGCCAGTAAGCGGTCTCCACAAGAGACCCAGTACTTC	CASKRSPQETQYF
-	few	TRBV5-1	TRBJ2-1	TGCGCCAGCACAGCAACGGCAGGGTCCGATGAGCAGTTCTTC	CASTATAGSDEQFF
TRBD1	-	TRBV6-6	TRBJ1-3	TGTGCCAGCACAGGGACAGGCATTAGCTCTGGAAACACCATATATTTT	CASTGTGISSGNTIYF
-	-	TRBV7-2	TRBJ2-7	TGTGCCAGCAGCTTGGGCCGCGGGGGCCGCGAGCAGTACTTC	CASSLGRGGREQYF
TRBD2	-	TRBV6-1	TRBJ2-5	TGTGCCACCCATAGGGCGGGGGAGGGGAGGGGGACCCAGTACTTC	CATHRAGEGRGTQYF
TRBD2	-	TRBV7-9	TRBJ2-5	TGTGCCAGCAGCTCCGGCGGCGGGGGGCAAGAGACCCAGTACTTC	CASSSGGGGQETQYF
-	-	TRBV29-1	TRBJ2-5	TGCAGCGCCCGACTCCAGGGGGAGACCCAGTACTTC	CSARLQGETQYF